Sequencing of this TCR beta chain was carried out in a study of blood T cells in healthy people across ages. Study-level findings and limits: Among T cells, TCR beta diversity per million cells dropped roughly linearly as age rose. Both naive CD4+ cell counts and diversity were greater in long-lived donors than in aged donors.

Per sample, a minimum of 6.5 million PBMCs were isolated. This clonotype was detected a few times. As yet, its antigen is unknown. Trimming left V 2 bases short and J 6 bases short, with 10 bases between. The CDR3 is made up of 14 amino acids. The germline V gene encodes CDR1 LGHNA and CDR2 YNFKEQ. Primers used in a second PCR of roughly 7 to 11 cycles were a sample-barcoded 5' primer and a J-beta primer mix. Via MiXCR, TCRdb re-called the 5' RACE reads, giving one row per CDR3 protein. The repertoire has about 780,000 distinct CDR3 sequences, 20% to 30% of them found once; the top ten carry 3%. These data also featured in a second study, about T cells of mothers and their children. That paper states: No persistent microchimeric T cell clones were detected.

What was sequenced was blood. The rearrangement links TRBV4-2 to TRBJ2-2; D is uncertain. The TCR was taken from a boy between 5 and 17 years old in good health. CDR3 region: CASSQPSGPGELFF. The CDR3 DNA reads as TGTGCCAGCAGCCAACCATCTGGTCCCGGGGAGCTGTTTTTT.